These 21 T cell receptor beta chains originate from one sample sequenced in a study of blood T cell repertoires in COVID-19. Here immunoSEQ multiplex PCR was the method, and the copy in TCRdb shows in-frame clones only, minus some. In the table there are tens of thousands of clones, about 85% of which are singletons. The sample comprised peripheral blood. These receptors originate from a woman in her seventies with active or convalescent COVID-19.

This rearrangement joins TRBV20-1 to TRBJ2-7; no clear D. The CDR3 length is 8 residues. Per germline, CDR1 DFQATT and CDR2 SNEGSKA (reference sequence). The CDR3 sequence: CSIDEQYF. The CDR3 DNA is TGCAGCATAGACGAGCAGTACTTC.

The rearrangement joins TRBV2 to TRBJ2-2; tentative D call: TRBD2 (6 bases). Deletions cut 4 bases from V and 3 bases from J, with 9 bases between. The CDR3 runs 14 residues. The germline V gene has CDR1 SNHLY and CDR2 FYNNEI. The CDR3 is CASSARDYTGELFF. CDR3 bases: TGTGCCAGCAGTGCCCGGGACTACACCGGGGAGCTGTTTTTT. Using reference TRBV2 and TRBJ2-2 for the parts outside the CDR3, the full variable domain is EPEVTQTPSHQVTQMGQEVILRCVPISNHLYFYWYRQILGQKVEFLVSFYNNEISEKSEIFDDQFSVERPDGSNFTLKIRSTKLEDSAMYFCASSARDYTGELFFGEGSRLTVL.

This chain uses TRBV19 with TRBJ2-2; D is ambiguous. Germline loops: CDR1 LNHDA, CDR2 SQIVND (reference sequence). This CDR3 is 16 amino acids long. Between the trimmed V and J ends, which lost 6 bases and 0 bases, there was a span of 14 bases. The CDR3 coding sequence is TGTGCCAGTAGCTGGGCTGGCGCACCGAACACCGGGGAGCTGTTTTTT. It yields the protein CASSWAGAPNTGELFF.

The CDR3 region is CASREDSPVAEAFF. The DNA of the CDR3 is TGTGCCAGTAGAGAGGACAGCCCTGTCGCTGAAGCTTTCTTT. V gene TRBV19 combines with J gene TRBJ1-1; tentative D call: TRBD1 (6 bases). This CDR3 comprises 14 residues. Germline-derived CDR1 and CDR2 are LNHDA and SQIVND (reference sequence). With 6 bases removed from V and 6 bases from J, the gap between germline ends came to 17 bases.

The chain joins TRBV4-2 to TRBJ2-7, with 12 bases that match TRBD1. J gave up 9 bases and V 1 base, and 4 bases lay outside the gene matches. Germline loops: CDR1 LGHNA, CDR2 YNFKEQ. This CDR3 region has 14 residues. The CDR3 bases are TGTGCCAGCAGCCAAGCAGGGGACAGGGGGCGGCAGTACTTC. This sequence encodes CASSQAGDRGRQYF.

CDR3 amino acids: CASSMGQQETQYF. The CDR3 DNA reads as TGTGCCAGCAGTATGGGACAGCAAGAGACCCAGTACTTC. The chain recombines TRBV28 with TRBJ2-5; 7 bases line up with TRBD1. The ends lost 5 bases at V and 2 bases at J; junction bases unmatched: 2. There are 13 residues in the CDR3. Per the germline V gene, CDR1 is MDHEN and CDR2 is SYDVKM. Drawing the rest from reference TRBV28 and TRBJ2-5, the complete variable domain is DVKVTQSSRYLVKRTGEKVFLECVQDMDHENMFWYRQDPGLGLRLIYFSYDVKMKEKGDIPEGYSVSREKKERFSLILESASTNQTSMYLCASSMGQQETQYFGPGTRLLVL.

This chain uses TRBV28 with TRBJ1-5; D might be TRBD1 (5 bases). V lost 7 bases and J 4 bases, leaving 17 bases between the germline ends. Germline-derived CDR1 and CDR2 are MDHEN and SYDVKM. The CDR3 contains 15 residues. The CDR3 bases are TGTGCCAGCACCTCGCCAGGACAAGGGAATCAGCCCCAGCATTTT. This sequence encodes CASTSPGQGNQPQHF.

J is TRBJ2-7 and V is TRBV7-2; possibly TRBD1 for D (6 bases). V lost 1 base, J lost 3 bases, and 10 bases lay in between. From germline, CDR1 is SGHTA and CDR2 FQGNSA. There are 14 residues in the CDR3. The CDR3 loop is CASSLDPRGYEQYF. The CDR3 nucleotides read TGTGCCAGCAGCTTAGACCCCAGGGGCTACGAGCAGTACTTC.

The chain joins TRBV7-2 to TRBJ2-7; 13 bases fit TRBD2. The V gene's germline CDR1 is SGHTA and CDR2 FQGNSA. This CDR3 region has 16 residues. V dropped 1 base and J dropped 4; count of bases not matched to a gene: 4. Here the CDR3 DNA reads TGTGCCAGCAGCTTAGAGGGGACTAGCGGGGTTTACGAGCAGTACTTC. Translating it yields CASSLEGTSGVYEQYF.

The chain employs TRBV6-2 or TRBV6-3 and TRBJ2-3; a weak D match, TRBD2 (6 bases). V shed 2 bases and J shed 2 bases, with 14 bases lying between them. The CDR3 has 16 amino acids. Per the germline V gene, CDR1 is MNHEY and CDR2 is SVGEGT. The CDR3 DNA reads as TGTGCCAGCAGTTACCACCTTGCGGGGAACACAGATACGCAGTATTTT. This sequence encodes CASSYHLAGNTDTQYF.

The genes are TRBV5-1 and TRBJ1-6; D remains ambiguous. CDR3 size: 15 residues. V dropped 4 bases and J dropped 6 bases, with 14 bases sitting between them. Germline V CDR1 and CDR2: SGHRS, YFSETQ. The chain's CDR3 is CASSEGPGINSPLHF. The CDR3 nucleotides are TGCGCCAGCAGCGAAGGACCGGGAATTAATTCACCCCTCCACTTT.

This clone has only a few counts. The CDR3 sequence is CASSWETYTEAFF. The CDR3 DNA reads as TGTGCCAGCAGCTGGGAGACTTACACTGAAGCTTTCTTT. This rearrangement joins TRBV5-4 to TRBJ1-1; unclear D gene. Between the trimmed V and J ends, which lost 3 bases and 3 bases, there was a span of 9 bases. Germline CDR1 is SGHNT and CDR2 is YYREEE (reference sequence). The CDR3 extends over 13 amino acids.

This chain joins TRBV4-3 and TRBJ1-2; 8 bases map to TRBD1. The V and J ends lost 3 bases and 5 bases, in that order; junction bases with no gene match: 5. CDR3 length equals 14 residues. Germline CDR1 and CDR2: LGHNA and YSLEER. CDR3 in DNA: TGCGCCAGCAGCCAGGACAGGGATCGTTATGGCTACACCTTC. As protein: CASSQDRDRYGYTF.

This clone has more than one count but fewer than ten. The rearrangement joins TRBV6-2 or TRBV6-3 to TRBJ1-1; 8 nucleotides align to TRBD1. Trimming cost V 0 bases and J 0 bases; bases outside gene matches: 9. There are 18 residues in the CDR3. CDR1 is MNHEY and CDR2 is SVGEGT in the germline V gene. The CDR3 DNA follows: TGTGCCAGCAGTTACTCTGGGCGACAGGGGCACATGAACACTGAAGCTTTCTTT. Encoded protein: CASSYSGRQGHMNTEAFF.

The gene calls are TRBV7-2 and TRBJ2-3, with D maybe TRBD2 (5 bases). The germline V gene has CDR1 SGHTA and CDR2 FQGNSA. V lost 5 bases, J lost 5 bases, and 20 bases lay in between. The CDR3 loop spans 16 amino acids. CDR3 DNA sequence: TGTGCCAGCAGCGCGGGCGCAGGAGCCTACAGAGATACGCAGTATTTT. Translating it yields CASSAGAGAYRDTQYF.

This rearrangement joins TRBV21-1 to TRBJ2-4; TRBD1, as called in the table, went unchecked against the DNA. TRBV21-1 is recorded as a pseudogene. The CDR3 extends over 17 amino acids. CDR3 amino acids: CASSNRDRVLAKNIQYF. The CDR3 DNA follows: TGTGCCAGCAGCAACCGGGACAGAGTACTAGCCAAAAACATTCAGTACTTC.

The chain joins TRBV4-1 to TRBJ2-7, with 9 bases matching TRBD2. CDR3 length equals 16 residues. After removal of 0 bases from V and 2 bases from J, the junction contained 5 bases not matched to a gene. In germline, CDR1 is MGHRA, CDR2 YSYEKL. In nucleotides, the CDR3 is TGCGCCAGCAGCCAAGAGGGCGGGGGGGGCCCCTACGAGCAGTACTTC. Amino acid sequence: CASSQEGGGGPYEQYF.

The chain joins TRBV7-2 to TRBJ1-6; D is possibly TRBD1 (5 bases). The V gene's germline CDR1 is SGHTA and CDR2 FQGNSA. Trimming took off 4 bases at V and 15 bases at J, with 19 bases between the two ends. The CDR3 length is 14 residues. The chain's CDR3 is CASSSGLTRSGLHF. The CDR3 DNA is TGTGCCAGCAGCTCGGGACTGACAAGATCTGGCCTCCACTTT.

Turning to this clone: Here the CDR3 omits its conserved ending phenylalanine or tryptophan, so a read error is the likely source. No DNA is shown, since the ends of the CDR3 on it are uncertain; the CDR3 is the one TCRdb lists. The genes are TRBV21-1 and TRBJ1-2; TRBD1, as called in the table, went unchecked against the DNA. TRBV21-1 is assigned pseudogene status. The CDR3 region is 13 residues in length, termini included. CDR3 loop: CASRGPQGTSTLA.

The chain links TRBV2 to TRBJ2-5, with 8 bases matching TRBD1. Germline CDR1 reads SNHLY; CDR2 reads FYNNEI. This CDR3 contains 16 residues. With V trimmed by 6 bases and J by 7 bases, 16 bases remained unmatched. CDR3 nucleotides: TGTGCCAGCAGCCCCGGACAGGGCTTAGGATCCGGGACCCAGTACTTC. Amino acid sequence: CASSPGQGLGSGTQYF.

The rearrangement links TRBV7-6 to TRBJ1-1; D is possibly TRBD1 (6 bases). CDR3 length: 16 residues. With 1 base removed from V and 0 bases from J, the gap between germline ends came to 12 bases. From germline, CDR1 is SGHVS and CDR2 FNYEAQ. CDR3 protein: CASSLVYGQLNTEAFF. CDR3 DNA sequence: TGTGCCAGCAGCTTAGTGTATGGACAGCTGAACACTGAAGCTTTCTTT. Full variable domain (rest looked up from reference TRBV7-6 and TRBJ1-1): GAGVSQSPRYKVTKRGQDVALRCDPISGHVSLYWYRQALGQGPEFLTYFNYEAQQDKSGLPNDRFSAERPEGSISTLTIQRTEQRDSAMYRCASSLVYGQLNTEAFFGQGTRLTVV.